This T cell receptor beta chain emerged from a study of T-cell memory formation after mild COVID-19. Study conclusions and caveats: Pre-infection memory contained some responding clones, which suggested that cross-reactive memory had joined. CM and EM subsets held most contracting CD4+ clones; EMRA held CD8+ ones. What remained unconfirmed was the SARS-CoV-2 specificity of second-wave clones peaking on day 37.

Via MiXCR, TCRdb re-called the 5' RACE reads, giving one row per CDR3 protein. The table includes hundreds of thousands of distinct CDR3 sequences, 20% to 25% detected once. This CDR3 contains 16 residues. Germline lookup yields CDR1 ENHRY and CDR2 SYGVKD. The V and J ends lost 4 bases and 3 bases, in that order; junction bases with no gene match: 9. With respect to this clonotype: Its antigen is currently unknown.

The chain has TRBV10-3 and TRBJ1-1; 9 bases are shared with TRBD1. The receptor's source is an adult woman who had mild COVID-19 (a few samples of this study predate the infection). Cell type and time point are not known. The sequenced sample consisted of PBMCs or a T cell subset sorted from them (not recorded which). The CDR3 protein is CAISAGTGRTDTEAFF. CDR3 in DNA: TGTGCCATCAGTGCTGGGACAGGGAGGACGGACACTGAAGCTTTCTTT.